The 10 T cell receptor beta chains below come from one sample, sequenced in a study of beta chain features in type 1 diabetes (dated by TCRdb to 2017 to 2018). The receptor library was made with the immunoSEQ multiplex PCR assay. The entire amount of isolated RNA was reverse transcribed using the High Capacity cDNA Reverse Transcription Kit, so the sequenced TCRB transcripts were expressed ones. In its TCRdb copy, this immuneACCESS table keeps in-frame sequences only and misses some clones. Where compared with another copy, unresolved V genes explain less than half of these, and the others have no known cause. Across this sample there are 160,000 or so clones, with more than 9.5% seen only once. The ten largest clonotypes hold under 2.5% of the sample. The specimen was central memory CD4+ T cells from blood. These TCRs come from a young man in good health.

The chain recombines TRBV15 with TRBJ2-1; 14 bases are shared with TRBD2. The J segment lost 0 bases and the V segment lost 6 bases, leaving 7 bases of the junction unmatched. Germline CDR1 is LNHNV and CDR2 is YYDKDF (reference sequence). The CDR3 runs 18 residues. The CDR3 DNA follows: TGTGCCACCAGGGATGGACTAGCGGGAGGTGGCTCCTACAATGAGCAGTTCTTC. This encodes CATRDGLAGGGSYNEQFF.

This clone came up a few times. The genes are TRBV29-1 and TRBJ2-1; D call uncertain. In germline, CDR1 is SQVTM, CDR2 ANQGSEA. The CDR3 sequence is 15 residues long. Trimming removed 5 bases at V and 7 bases at J, with 21 bases between. This chain's CDR3 is CSVHVRGSYSNEQFF. The DNA of the CDR3 is TGCAGCGTTCACGTTCGAGGCTCTTATAGTAATGAGCAGTTCTTC.

At least ten counts were recorded for this clone. The chain recombines TRBV15 with TRBJ2-4; D possibly corresponds to TRBD1 (6 bases). Germline V gives CDR1 LNHNV, CDR2 YYDKDF (reference sequence). There are 15 residues in the CDR3. Trimming removed 1 base from V and 3 bases from J, with 10 bases in between. The CDR3 DNA reads as TGTGCCACCAGCAGAGGCGGACAGAACAAAAACATTCAGTACTTC. As protein: CATSRGGQNKNIQYF. Variable domain in full (rest from reference TRBV15 and TRBJ2-4): DAMVIQNPRYQVTQFGKPVTLSCSQTLNHNVMYWYQQKSSQAPKLLFHYYDKDFNNEADTPDNFQSRRPNTSFCFLDIRSPGLGDTAMYLCATSRGGQNKNIQYFGAGTRLSVL.

This clone appeared a few times. The chain has TRBV11-1 and TRBJ2-3; D possibly corresponds to TRBD1 (5 bases). CDR1 is SGHAT and CDR2 is FQDESV in the germline V gene (reference sequence). V lost 0 bases and J 4 bases, leaving 14 bases between the germline ends. The CDR3 is made up of 16 amino acids. CDR3 DNA sequence: TGTGCCAGCAGCTTAGCGGCAGGGTCGACGGCAGATACGCAGTATTTT. This translates into CASSLAAGSTADTQYF. Complete variable domain (other parts from reference TRBV11-1 and TRBJ2-3): EAEVAQSPRYKITEKSQAVAFWCDPISGHATLYWYRQILGQGPELLVQFQDESVVDDSQLPKDRFSAERLKGVDSTLKIQPAELGDSAMYLCASSLAAGSTADTQYFGPGTRLTVL.

The table lists this clone with a few counts. The V and J genes are TRBV18 and TRBJ1-2; TRBD1 matches at 9 bases. CDR3 size: 16 residues. Germline CDR1 reads KGHSH; CDR2 reads LQKENI. V shed 2 bases, J shed 8 bases, and the junction held 12 bases outside the gene matches. The CDR3 is CASSPFSPGQGYGYTF. In DNA, the CDR3 is TGTGCCAGCTCACCATTCTCTCCGGGACAGGGATACGGCTACACCTTC.

This clone was seen a handful of times. The rearrangement joins TRBV7-2 to TRBJ2-5, with D maybe TRBD2 (5 bases). The CDR3 has 15 amino acids. Trimming removed 5 bases from V and 4 bases from J, with 17 bases in between. Per the germline V gene, CDR1 is SGHTA and CDR2 is FQGNSA. In nucleotides, the CDR3 is TGTGCCAGCAGCCAGCAGACAAGAGGAGGAGAGACCCAGTACTTC. It encodes CASSQQTRGGETQYF.

V gene TRBV7-9 combines with J gene TRBJ1-1, with D possibly being TRBD1 (5 bases). Germline assignment: CDR1 SEHNR and CDR2 FQNEAQ (reference sequence). The V gene lost 1 base and the J gene lost 8 bases, with 14 bases spanning the gap. The CDR3 totals 14 residues. CDR3 in amino acids: CASSLGPGTGEAFF. The CDR3, as DNA: TGTGCCAGCAGCTTAGGTCCAGGGACTGGCGAAGCTTTCTTT. The full variable domain, its missing parts supplied by reference TRBV7-9 and TRBJ1-1, is DTGVSQNPRHKITKRGQNVTFRCDPISEHNRLYWYRQTLGQGPEFLTYFQNEAQLEKSRLLSDRFSAERPKGSFSTLEIQRTEQGDSAMYLCASSLGPGTGEAFFGQGTRLTVV.

This clone has only a few counts. V usage is TRBV7-9 and J usage is TRBJ2-5; TRBD1 is a possible D gene (6 bases). V was shortened by 2 bases and J by 9 bases, with 16 bases between the two germline ends. There are 14 residues in the CDR3. CDR1 and CDR2 (germline): SEHNR, FQNEAQ (reference sequence). In DNA form, the CDR3 reads TGTGCCAGCAGCTTAACAGGGCCGGGATCGGCCCAGTACTTC. Translation: CASSLTGPGSAQYF.

This chain uses TRBV5-6 with TRBJ2-7; no clear D. Trimming cost V 1 base and J 2 bases, with 4 bases left between them. The V gene's germline CDR1 is SGHDT and CDR2 YYEEEE. This CDR3 has 12 amino acids. CDR3 residues: CASSLTTYEQYF. In DNA, the CDR3 is TGTGCCAGCAGCTTGACGACCTACGAGCAGTACTTC.

This clone appeared many times. The chain links TRBV9 to TRBJ2-6; no reliable D call. V was cut by 0 bases and J by 3 bases, with 1 base left in between. The CDR3 has 13 amino acids. Per germline, CDR1 SGDLS and CDR2 YYNGEE. CDR3 sequence: CASSVVGANVLTF. The CDR3 DNA reads TGTGCCAGCAGCGTAGTTGGGGCCAACGTCCTGACTTTC.